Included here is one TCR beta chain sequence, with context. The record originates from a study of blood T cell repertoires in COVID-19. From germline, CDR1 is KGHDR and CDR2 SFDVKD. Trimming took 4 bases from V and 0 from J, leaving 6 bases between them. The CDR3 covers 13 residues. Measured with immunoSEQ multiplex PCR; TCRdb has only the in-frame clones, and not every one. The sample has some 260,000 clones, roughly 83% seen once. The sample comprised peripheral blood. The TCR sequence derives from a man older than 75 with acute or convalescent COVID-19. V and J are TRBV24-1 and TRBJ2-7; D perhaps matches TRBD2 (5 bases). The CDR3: CATSEGSSYEQYF. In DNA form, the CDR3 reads TGTGCCACCAGTGAGGGGAGCTCCTACGAGCAGTACTTC.